A single TCR beta chain is shown here with its context. Antigen specificity is unknown. The authors made the TRB cDNA libraries by 5' RACE using UMI labels. TCRdb processed the 5' RACE reads again and assigns one entry to each CDR3 protein, with no DNA. The sample table includes some 25,000 distinct CDR3 sequences. The naive CD8+ gate required CD45RO-CCR7+CD27+CD95- phenotype. The sample comes from a study of CXCR3-negative and CXCR3-positive naive CD8 T cells. Across the whole study: Sequencing yielded around 130 million TRB reads, roughly 1.5 +/- 0.3 million per library. General study results and limits: Diversity in memory CD8+ cells fell much lower than the comparably high levels seen in both naive subsets. Comparison of naive cells showed more hydrophobic TRB CDR3s in CXCR3-positive than in CXCR3-negative naive cells.

The CDR3 is 15 amino acids. The clonotype originates from a human donor in good health. Some clones in this sample may be carry-over from other donors' samples. Sequencing was carried out using naive CXCR3- CD8+ T cells from blood. The sample's subset: CD45RO-CCR7+CD27+CD95- naive CD8+ T cells lacking CXCR3 (TNR3-). This sequence joins TRBV12-3 or TRBV12-4 and TRBJ2-7; TCRdb lists TRBD1, though no DNA is available to test this call. The CDR3 sequence is CASSPGPEEDYEQYF.